This entry describes one TCR beta chain. This clonotype has more than one count but fewer than ten. Its binding antigen is unknown. Within one base of it there is no much larger clone, and no base qualities were kept. The data were taken from a study of response to subunit inactivated influenza vaccine (dated by TCRdb to the late 2010s). Some background on the complete study: The study used deep quantitative T cell receptor repertoire profiling to track responses to a trivalent subunit inactivated influenza vaccine.

Paper-wide results and their limitations: According to the authors, only a limited number of new T cells may be recruited by each seasonal influenza vaccination.

V drops 4 bases and J drops 3 bases, leaving 8 bases in between. CDR1 SGHNT and CDR2 YYREEE were looked up in the germline V gene (reference sequence). Including the terminal cysteine and phenylalanine, the CDR3 comprises 12 residues. Only the CDR3 DNA stays, 36 bases, in frame from base 1. The protocol used for the library was RT-PCR. Data came from an Illumina HiSeq 2500. The raw public data were reprocessed by TCRdb itself: fastp quality trimming at Q25, MiXCR clonotype calling, in-frame beta chains only. Rows are unified per CDR3 protein, each entry keeping the most common DNA and genes. This sample is represented by about 520,000 distinct CDR3 sequences; around 7.7% of them were singletons. 13% of the sample is taken by the ten largest.

The sample here was PBMCs from blood, taken less than 30 months after vaccination. This sequence was found in a man between 50 and 75 years old who received an inactivated influenza vaccine. Donor details come from another sample of the same person, matched by shared clones. The V and J segments used are TRBV5-4 and TRBJ2-7, with an unclear D gene assignment. The nucleotides read TGTGCCAGCAGCGCGGATTACTACGAGCAGTACTTC. Translated, it gives CASSADYYEQYF.